The following is a T cell receptor beta chain sequence with its context. What it binds is not known. This entry is derived from a study of CD8 T cells in ankylosing spondylitis. Whole-study findings and limits: Among TCR beta sequences, a motif of roughly 8 highly homologous variants appeared characteristic of ankylosing spondylitis blood.

In TCRdb, the 5' RACE reads were re-called with MiXCR into one record per CDR3 protein. The sample lists a few hundred thousand distinct CDR3 sequences, approximately 20% occurring once. Trimming removed 1 base from V and 3 bases from J; junction bases left unmatched: 3. CDR1 is LGHNA, CDR2 YSLEER, per germline. The CDR3 extends over 17 amino acids. The V and J genes are TRBV4-3 and TRBJ2-3, with 14 bases aligning to TRBD2. The TCR sequence derives from a male donor with ankylosing spondylitis. Sequencing was done on a sample of blood, either unsorted or a sorted T cell fraction (not recorded which). The CDR3 region has the DNA TGCGCCAGCAGCCAAGCGGGACTAGCGGGAGAGACAGATACGCAGTATTTT. It translates to CASSQAGLAGETDTQYF.